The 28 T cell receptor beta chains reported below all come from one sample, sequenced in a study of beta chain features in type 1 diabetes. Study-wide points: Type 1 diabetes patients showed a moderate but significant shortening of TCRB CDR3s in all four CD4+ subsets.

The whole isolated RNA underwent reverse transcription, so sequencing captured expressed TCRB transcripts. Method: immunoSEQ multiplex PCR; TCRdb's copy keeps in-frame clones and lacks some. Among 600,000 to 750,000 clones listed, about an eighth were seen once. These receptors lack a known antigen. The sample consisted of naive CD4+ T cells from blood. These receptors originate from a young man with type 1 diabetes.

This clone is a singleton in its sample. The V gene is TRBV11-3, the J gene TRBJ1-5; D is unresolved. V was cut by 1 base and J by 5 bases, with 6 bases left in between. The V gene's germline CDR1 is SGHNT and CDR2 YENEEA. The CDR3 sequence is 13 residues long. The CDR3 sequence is CASSLGTYQPQHF. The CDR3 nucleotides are TGTGCCAGCAGCTTAGGGACCTATCAGCCCCAGCATTTT.

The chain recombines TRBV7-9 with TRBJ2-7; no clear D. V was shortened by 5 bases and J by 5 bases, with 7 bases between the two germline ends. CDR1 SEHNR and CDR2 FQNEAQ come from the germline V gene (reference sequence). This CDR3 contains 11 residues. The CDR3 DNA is TGTGCCAGCAGCCTTACCCACGAGCAGTACTTC. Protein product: CASSLTHEQYF.

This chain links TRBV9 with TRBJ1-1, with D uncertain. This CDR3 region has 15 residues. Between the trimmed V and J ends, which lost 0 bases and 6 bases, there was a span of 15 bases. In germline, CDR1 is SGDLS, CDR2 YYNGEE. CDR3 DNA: TGTGCCAGCAGCGTAGCCCCGGACCCTTGGGCTGAAGCTTTCTTT. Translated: CASSVAPDPWAEAFF.

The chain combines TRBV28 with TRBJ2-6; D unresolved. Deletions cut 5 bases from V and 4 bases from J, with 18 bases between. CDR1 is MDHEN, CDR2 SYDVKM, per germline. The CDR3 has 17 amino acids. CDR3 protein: CASSIPDSSQGANVLTF. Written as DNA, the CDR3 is TGTGCCAGCAGTATACCTGACTCGTCCCAAGGGGCCAACGTCCTGACTTTC.

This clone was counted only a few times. Here the CDR3 DNA reads TGTGCCAGCAGCCAAGACGGACAGGGGACCTATGGCTACACCTTC. It encodes CASSQDGQGTYGYTF. V gene TRBV4-2 combines with J gene TRBJ1-2; TRBD1 aligns across 9 bases. The CDR3 totals 15 residues. Germline CDR1 LGHNA, CDR2 YNFKEQ. After removal of 0 bases from V and 4 bases from J, the junction contained 3 bases not matched to a gene.

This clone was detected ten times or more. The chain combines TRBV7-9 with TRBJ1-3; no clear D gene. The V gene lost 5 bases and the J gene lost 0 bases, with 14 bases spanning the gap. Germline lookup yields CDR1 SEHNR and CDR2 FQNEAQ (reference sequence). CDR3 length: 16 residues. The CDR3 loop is CASSAPGLDSGNTIYF. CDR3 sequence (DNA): TGTGCCAGCAGCGCCCCTGGGTTAGACTCTGGAAACACCATATATTTT.

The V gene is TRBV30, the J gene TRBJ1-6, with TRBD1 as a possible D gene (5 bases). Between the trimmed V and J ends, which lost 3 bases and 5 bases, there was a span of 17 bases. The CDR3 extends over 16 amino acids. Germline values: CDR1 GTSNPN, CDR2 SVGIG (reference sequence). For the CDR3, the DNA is TGTGCCTGGAGCCTGGAAGGGGCGTTGAATAATTCACCCCTCCACTTT. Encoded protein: CAWSLEGALNNSPLHF.

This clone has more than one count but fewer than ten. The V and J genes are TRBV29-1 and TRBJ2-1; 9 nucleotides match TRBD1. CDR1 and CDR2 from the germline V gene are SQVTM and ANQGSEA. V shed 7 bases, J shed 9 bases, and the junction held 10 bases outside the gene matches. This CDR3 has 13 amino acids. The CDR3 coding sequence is TGCAGCGCCGGGACAGGGCTCAGCAGTGAGCAGTTCTTC. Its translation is CSAGTGLSSEQFF.

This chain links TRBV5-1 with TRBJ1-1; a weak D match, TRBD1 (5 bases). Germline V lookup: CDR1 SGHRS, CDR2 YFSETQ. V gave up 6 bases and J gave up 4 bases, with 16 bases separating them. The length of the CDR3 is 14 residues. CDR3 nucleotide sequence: TGCGCCAGCACCCTCGGGGGAGACACCACTGAAGCTTTCTTT. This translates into CASTLGGDTTEAFF.

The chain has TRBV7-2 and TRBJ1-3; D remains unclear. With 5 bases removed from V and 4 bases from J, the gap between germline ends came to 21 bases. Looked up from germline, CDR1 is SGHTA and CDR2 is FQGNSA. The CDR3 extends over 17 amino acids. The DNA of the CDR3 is TGTGCCAGCAGCCGTAGCACAGCTCTCGAGTCCGGAAACACCATATATTTT. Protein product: CASSRSTALESGNTIYF.

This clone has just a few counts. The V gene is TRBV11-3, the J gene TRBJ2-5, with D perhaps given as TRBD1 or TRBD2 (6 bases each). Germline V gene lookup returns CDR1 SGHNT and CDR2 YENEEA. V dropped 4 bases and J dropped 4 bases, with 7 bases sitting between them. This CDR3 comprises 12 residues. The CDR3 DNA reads TGTGCCAGCAGCTCGGGGGCAGAGACCCAGTACTTC. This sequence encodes CASSSGAETQYF.

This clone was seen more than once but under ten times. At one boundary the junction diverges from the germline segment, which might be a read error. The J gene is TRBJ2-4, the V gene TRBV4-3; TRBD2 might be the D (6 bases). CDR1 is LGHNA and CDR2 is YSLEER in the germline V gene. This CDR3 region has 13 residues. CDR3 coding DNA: TGCGCCAGCAGCCAAGATCACGCCCGCGGGGAGATCTTC. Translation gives CASSQDHARGEIF.

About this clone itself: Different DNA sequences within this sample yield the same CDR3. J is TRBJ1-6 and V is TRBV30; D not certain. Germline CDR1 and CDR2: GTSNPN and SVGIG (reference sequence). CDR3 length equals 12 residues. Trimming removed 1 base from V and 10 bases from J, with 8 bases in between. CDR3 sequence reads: CAWSAVESPLHF. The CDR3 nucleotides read TGTGCCTGGAGTGCCGTGGAGTCACCCCTCCACTTT.

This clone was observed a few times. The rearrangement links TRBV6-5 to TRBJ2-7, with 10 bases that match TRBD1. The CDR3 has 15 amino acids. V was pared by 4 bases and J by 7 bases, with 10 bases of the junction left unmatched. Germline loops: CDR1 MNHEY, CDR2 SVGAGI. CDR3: CASSFAGTGATEQYF. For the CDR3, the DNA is TGTGCCAGCAGTTTTGCCGGGACAGGGGCTACGGAGCAGTACTTC.

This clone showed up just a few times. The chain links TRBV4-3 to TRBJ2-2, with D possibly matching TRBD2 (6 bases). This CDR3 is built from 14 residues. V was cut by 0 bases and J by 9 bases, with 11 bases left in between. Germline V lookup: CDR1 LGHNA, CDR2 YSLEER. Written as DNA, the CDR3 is TGCGCCAGCAGCCAAGATGGGGGGAGTAGGGAGCTGTTTTTT. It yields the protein CASSQDGGSRELFF.

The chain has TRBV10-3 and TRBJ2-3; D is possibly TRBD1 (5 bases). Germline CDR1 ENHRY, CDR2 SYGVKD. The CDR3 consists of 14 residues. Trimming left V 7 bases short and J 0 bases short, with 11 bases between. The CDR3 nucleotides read TGTGCCATCAATACGGACACCAGCACAGATACGCAGTATTTT. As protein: CAINTDTSTDTQYF.

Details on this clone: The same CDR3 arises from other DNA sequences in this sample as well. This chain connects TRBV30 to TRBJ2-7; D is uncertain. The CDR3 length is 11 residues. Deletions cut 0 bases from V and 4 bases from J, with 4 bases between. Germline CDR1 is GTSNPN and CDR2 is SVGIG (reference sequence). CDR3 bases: TGTGCCTGGAGTGTACGATACGAGCAGTACTTC. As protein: CAWSVRYEQYF.

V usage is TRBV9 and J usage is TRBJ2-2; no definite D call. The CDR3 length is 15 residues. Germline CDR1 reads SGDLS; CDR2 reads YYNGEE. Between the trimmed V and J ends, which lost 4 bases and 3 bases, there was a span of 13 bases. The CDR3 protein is CASSPRGTYTGELFF. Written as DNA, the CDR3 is TGTGCCAGCAGCCCGAGAGGCACCTACACCGGGGAGCTGTTTTTT.

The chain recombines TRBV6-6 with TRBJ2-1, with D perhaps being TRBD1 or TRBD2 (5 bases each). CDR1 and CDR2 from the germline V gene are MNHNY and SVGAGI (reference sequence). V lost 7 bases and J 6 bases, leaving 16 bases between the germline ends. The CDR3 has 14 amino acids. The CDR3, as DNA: TGTGCCAGCAATCGAGGGGTTGTCATCAATGAGCAGTTCTTC. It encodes CASNRGVVINEQFF.

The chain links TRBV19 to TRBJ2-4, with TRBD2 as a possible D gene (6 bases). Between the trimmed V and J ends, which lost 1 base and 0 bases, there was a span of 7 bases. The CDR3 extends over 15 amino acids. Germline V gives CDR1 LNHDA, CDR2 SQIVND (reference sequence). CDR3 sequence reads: CASSIGGTAKNIQYF. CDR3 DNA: TGTGCCAGTAGTATAGGCGGGACAGCCAAAAACATTCAGTACTTC.

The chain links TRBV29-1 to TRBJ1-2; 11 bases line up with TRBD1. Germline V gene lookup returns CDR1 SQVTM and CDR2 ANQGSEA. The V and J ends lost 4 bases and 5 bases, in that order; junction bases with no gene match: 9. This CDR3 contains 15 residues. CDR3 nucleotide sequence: TGCAGCGTTGTTCCCGGACAGGGGGCGTGGTATGGCTACACCTTC. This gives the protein CSVVPGQGAWYGYTF.

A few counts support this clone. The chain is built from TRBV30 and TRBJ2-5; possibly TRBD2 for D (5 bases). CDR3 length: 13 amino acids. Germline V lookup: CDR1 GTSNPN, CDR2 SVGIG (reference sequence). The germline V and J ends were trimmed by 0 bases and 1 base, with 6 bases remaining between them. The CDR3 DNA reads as TGTGCCTGGAGTGTGGACTTCCAAGAGACCCAGTACTTC. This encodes CAWSVDFQETQYF.

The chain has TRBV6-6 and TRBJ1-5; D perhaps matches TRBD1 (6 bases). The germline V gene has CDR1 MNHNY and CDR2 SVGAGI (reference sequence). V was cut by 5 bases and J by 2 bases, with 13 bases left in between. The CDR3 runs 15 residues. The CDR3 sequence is CASSITGIGNQPQHF. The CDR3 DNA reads TGTGCCAGCAGTATAACAGGGATCGGCAATCAGCCCCAGCATTTT.

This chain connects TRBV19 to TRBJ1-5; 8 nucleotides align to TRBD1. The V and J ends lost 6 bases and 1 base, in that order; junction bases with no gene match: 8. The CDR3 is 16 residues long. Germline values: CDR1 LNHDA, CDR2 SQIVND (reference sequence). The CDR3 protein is CASSRTGPGSNQPQHF. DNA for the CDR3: TGTGCCAGTAGCCGGACAGGGCCGGGGAGCAATCAGCCCCAGCATTTT.

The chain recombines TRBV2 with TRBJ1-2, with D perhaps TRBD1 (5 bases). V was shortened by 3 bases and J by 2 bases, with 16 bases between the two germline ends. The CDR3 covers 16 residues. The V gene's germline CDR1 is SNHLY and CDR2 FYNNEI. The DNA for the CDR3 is TGTGCCAGCAGTGAGGCAGGGCCGGCGTCGAACTATGGCTACACCTTC. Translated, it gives CASSEAGPASNYGYTF.

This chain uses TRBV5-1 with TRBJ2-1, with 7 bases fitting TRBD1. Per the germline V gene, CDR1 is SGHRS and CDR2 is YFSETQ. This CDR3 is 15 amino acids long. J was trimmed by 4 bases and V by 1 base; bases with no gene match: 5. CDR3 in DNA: TGCGCCAGCAGCTTGACAGGGGAGCTATACAATGAGCAGTTCTTC. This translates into CASSLTGELYNEQFF. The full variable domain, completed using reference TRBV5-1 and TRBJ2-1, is KAGVTQTPRYLIKTRGQQVTLSCSPISGHRSVSWYQQTPGQGLQFLFEYFSETQRNKGNFPGRFSGRQFSNSRSEMNVSTLELGDSALYLCASSLTGELYNEQFFGPGTRLTVL.

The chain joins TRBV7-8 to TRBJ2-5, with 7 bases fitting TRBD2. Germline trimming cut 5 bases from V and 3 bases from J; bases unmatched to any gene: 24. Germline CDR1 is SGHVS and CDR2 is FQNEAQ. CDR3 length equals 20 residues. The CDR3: CASSHKVSGFGNRGKETQYF. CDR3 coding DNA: TGTGCCAGCAGCCACAAGGTTAGCGGGTTCGGGAACAGAGGAAAAGAGACCCAGTACTTC.

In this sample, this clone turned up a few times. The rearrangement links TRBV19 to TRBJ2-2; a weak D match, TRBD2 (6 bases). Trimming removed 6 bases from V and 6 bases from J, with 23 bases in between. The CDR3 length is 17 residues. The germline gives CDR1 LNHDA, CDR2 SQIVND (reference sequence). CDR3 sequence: CASSPSLGGSGAGELFF. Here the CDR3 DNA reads TGTGCCAGTAGCCCATCCTTGGGGGGTAGCGGAGCCGGGGAGCTGTTTTTT. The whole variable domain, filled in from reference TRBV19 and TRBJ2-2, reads DGGITQSPKYLFRKEGQNVTLSCEQNLNHDAMYWYRQDPGQGLRLIYYSQIVNDFQKGDIAEGYSVSREKKESFPLTVTSAQKNPTAFYLCASSPSLGGSGAGELFFGEGSRLTVL.